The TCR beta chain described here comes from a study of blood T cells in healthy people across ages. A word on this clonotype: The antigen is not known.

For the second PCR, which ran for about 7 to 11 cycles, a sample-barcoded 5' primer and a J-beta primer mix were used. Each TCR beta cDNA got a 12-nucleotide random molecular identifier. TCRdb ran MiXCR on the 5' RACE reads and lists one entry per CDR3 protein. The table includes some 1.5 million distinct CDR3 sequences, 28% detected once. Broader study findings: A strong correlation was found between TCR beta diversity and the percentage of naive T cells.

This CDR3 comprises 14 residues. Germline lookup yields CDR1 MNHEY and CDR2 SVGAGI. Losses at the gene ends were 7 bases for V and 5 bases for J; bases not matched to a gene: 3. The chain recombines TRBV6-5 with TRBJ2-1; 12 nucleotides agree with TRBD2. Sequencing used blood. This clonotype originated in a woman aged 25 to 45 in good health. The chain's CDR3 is CASTLAGGNNEQFF. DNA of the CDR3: TGTGCCAGCACCCTAGCGGGAGGGAACAATGAGCAGTTCTTC.